This TCR beta chain emerged from a study of cytomegalovirus exposure and HLA in healthy donors. Study-level results: Rare TCR sequences dominated, though some public TCRs recurred in many donors. A later analysis linked a missense variant in DCLRE1C to the trimming of TCR beta V and J genes.

PCR amplification relied on 60 Vbeta primers (plus 13 Jbeta primers). The data were produced by immunoSEQ multiplex PCR, yet TCRdb's version contains in-frame clones alone and is incomplete. Altogether some 150,000 clones are present, about 80% being singletons, with the ten largest covering roughly 1.3%. Deletions cut 8 bases from V and 2 bases from J, with 13 bases between. Per germline, CDR1 MDHEN and CDR2 SYDVKM. This CDR3 is 14 amino acids long. Notes on this clone: Its antigen is currently unknown.

This sequence was found in a woman aged 45-59 years in good health and CMV-seronegative. The rearrangement uses TRBV28 and TRBJ1-3; D gene ambiguous. What was sequenced was PBMCs. The CDR3 reads CASSSLGAGNTIYF. CDR3 sequence (DNA): TGTGCCAGCTCGTCCTTGGGAGCTGGAAACACCATATATTTT.